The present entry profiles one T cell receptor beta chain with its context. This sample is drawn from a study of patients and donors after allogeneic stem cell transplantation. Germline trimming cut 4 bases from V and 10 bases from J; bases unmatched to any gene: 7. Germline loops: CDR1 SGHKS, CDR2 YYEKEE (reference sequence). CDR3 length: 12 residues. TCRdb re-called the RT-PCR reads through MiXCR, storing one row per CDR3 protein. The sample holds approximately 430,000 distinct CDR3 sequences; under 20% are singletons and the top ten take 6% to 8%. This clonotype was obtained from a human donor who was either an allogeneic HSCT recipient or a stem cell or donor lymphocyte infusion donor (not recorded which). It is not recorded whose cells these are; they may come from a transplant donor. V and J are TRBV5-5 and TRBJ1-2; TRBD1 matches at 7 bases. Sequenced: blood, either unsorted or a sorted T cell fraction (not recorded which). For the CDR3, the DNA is TGTGCCAGCAGCGAGGTGGACAGGCTCTACACCTTC. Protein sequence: CASSEVDRLYTF. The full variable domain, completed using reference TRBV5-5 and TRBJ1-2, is DAGVTQSPTHLIKTRGQQVTLRCSPISGHKSVSWYQQVLGQGPQFIFQYYEKEERGRGNFPDRFSARQFPNYSSELNVNALLLGDSALYLCASSEVDRLYTFGSGTRLTVV.